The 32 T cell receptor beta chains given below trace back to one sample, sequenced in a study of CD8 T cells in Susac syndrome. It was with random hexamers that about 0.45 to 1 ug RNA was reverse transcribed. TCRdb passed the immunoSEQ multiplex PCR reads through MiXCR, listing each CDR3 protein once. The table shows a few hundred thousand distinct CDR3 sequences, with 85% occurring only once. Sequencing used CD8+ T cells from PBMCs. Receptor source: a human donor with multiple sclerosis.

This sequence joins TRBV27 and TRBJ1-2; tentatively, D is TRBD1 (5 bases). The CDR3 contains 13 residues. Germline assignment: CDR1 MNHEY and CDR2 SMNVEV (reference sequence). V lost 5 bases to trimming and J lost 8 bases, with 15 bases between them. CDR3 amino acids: CASSPPAGGGYTF. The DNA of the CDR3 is TGTGCCAGCAGTCCCCCGGCGGGGGGAGGCTACACCTTC.

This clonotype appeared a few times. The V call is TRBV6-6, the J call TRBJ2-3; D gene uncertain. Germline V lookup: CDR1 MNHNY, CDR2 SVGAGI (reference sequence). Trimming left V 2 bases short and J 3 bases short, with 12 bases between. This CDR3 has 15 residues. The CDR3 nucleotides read TGTGCCAGCAGTTACACCGCGGACGGGACAGATACGCAGTATTTT. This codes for CASSYTADGTDTQYF.

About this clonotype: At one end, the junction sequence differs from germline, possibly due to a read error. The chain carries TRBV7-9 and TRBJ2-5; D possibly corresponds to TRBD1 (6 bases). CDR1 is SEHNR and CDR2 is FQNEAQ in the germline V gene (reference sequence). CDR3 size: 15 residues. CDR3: CASSPIDRPRETLHF. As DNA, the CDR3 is TGTGCCAGCAGCCCCATCGACAGGCCGAGGGAGACCCTGCACTTC.

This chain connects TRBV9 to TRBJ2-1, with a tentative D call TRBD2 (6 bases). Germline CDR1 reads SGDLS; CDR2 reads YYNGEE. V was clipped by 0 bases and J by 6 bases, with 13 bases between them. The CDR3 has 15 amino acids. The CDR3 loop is CASSVDGRTGNEQFF. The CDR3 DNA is TGTGCCAGCAGCGTAGACGGGAGAACTGGCAATGAGCAGTTCTTC.

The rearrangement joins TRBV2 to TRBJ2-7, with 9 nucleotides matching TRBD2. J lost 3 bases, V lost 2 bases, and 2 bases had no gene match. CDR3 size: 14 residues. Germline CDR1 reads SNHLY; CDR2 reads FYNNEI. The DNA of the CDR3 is TGTGCCAGCAGTGAACTAGCGGGAAGCTACGAGCAGTACTTC. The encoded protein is CASSELAGSYEQYF. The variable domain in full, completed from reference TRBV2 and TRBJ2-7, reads EPEVTQTPSHQVTQMGQEVILRCVPISNHLYFYWYRQILGQKVEFLVSFYNNEISEKSEIFDDQFSVERPDGSNFTLKIRSTKLEDSAMYFCASSELAGSYEQYFGPGTRLTVT.

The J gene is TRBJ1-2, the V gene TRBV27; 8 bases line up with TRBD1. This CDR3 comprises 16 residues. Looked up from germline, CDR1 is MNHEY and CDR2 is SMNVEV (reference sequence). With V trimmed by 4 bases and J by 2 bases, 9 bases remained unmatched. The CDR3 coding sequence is TGTGCCAGCAGTTCATCGACAGGGGAGTGGAACTATGGCTACACCTTC. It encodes CASSSSTGEWNYGYTF.

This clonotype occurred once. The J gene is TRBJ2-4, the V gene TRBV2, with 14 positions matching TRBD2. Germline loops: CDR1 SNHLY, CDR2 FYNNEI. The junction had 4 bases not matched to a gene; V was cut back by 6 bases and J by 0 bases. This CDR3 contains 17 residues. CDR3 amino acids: CASRGLAGDIAKNIQYF. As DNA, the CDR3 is TGTGCCAGCAGGGGACTAGCGGGGGACATAGCCAAAAACATTCAGTACTTC.

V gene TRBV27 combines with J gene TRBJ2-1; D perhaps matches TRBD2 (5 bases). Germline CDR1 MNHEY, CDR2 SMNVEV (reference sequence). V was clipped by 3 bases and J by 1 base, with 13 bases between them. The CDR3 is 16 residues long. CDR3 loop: CASSFRSGGSYNEQFF. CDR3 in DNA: TGTGCCAGCAGTTTTCGTTCTGGCGGGTCCTACAATGAGCAGTTCTTC.

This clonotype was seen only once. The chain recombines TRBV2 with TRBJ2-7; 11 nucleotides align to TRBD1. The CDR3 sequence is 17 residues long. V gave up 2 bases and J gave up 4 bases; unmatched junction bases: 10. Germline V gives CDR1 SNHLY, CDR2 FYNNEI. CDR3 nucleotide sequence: TGTGCCAGCAGTGAAAGGGCACGGACAGGGGGCGGGTACGAGCAGTACTTC. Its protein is CASSERARTGGGYEQYF.

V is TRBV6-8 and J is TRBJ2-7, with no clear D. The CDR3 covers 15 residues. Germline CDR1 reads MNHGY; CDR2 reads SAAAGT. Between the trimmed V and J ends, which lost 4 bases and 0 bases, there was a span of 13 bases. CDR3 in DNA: TGTGCCAGCAGTTTACTGGCAAGGAGCTCCTACGAGCAGTACTTC. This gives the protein CASSLLARSSYEQYF.

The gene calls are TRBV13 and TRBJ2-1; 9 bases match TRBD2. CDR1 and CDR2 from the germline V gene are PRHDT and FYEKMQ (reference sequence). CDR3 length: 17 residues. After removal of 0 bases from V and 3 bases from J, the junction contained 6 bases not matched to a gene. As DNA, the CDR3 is TGTGCCAGCAGCTTAGGAGGGTCTAGCGGGATCTACAATGAGCAGTTCTTC. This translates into CASSLGGSSGIYNEQFF. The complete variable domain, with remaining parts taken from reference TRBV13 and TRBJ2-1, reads AAGVIQSPRHLIKEKRETATLKCYPIPRHDTVYWYQQGPGQDPQFLISFYEKMQSDKGSIPDRFSAQQFSDYHSELNMSSLELGDSALYFCASSLGGSSGIYNEQFFGPGTRLTVL.

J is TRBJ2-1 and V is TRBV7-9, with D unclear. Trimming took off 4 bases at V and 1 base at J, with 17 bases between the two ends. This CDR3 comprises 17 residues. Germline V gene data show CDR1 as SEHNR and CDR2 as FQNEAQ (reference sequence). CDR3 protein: CASSSFIRGPSYNEQFF. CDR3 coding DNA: TGTGCCAGCAGCTCATTCATTCGCGGTCCTTCCTACAATGAGCAGTTCTTC.

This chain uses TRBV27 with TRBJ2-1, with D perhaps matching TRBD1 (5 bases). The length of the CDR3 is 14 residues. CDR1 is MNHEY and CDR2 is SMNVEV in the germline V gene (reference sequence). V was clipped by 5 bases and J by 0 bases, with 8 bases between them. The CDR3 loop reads CASSPGYSYNEQFF. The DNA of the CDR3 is TGTGCCAGCAGTCCAGGGTACTCCTACAATGAGCAGTTCTTC.

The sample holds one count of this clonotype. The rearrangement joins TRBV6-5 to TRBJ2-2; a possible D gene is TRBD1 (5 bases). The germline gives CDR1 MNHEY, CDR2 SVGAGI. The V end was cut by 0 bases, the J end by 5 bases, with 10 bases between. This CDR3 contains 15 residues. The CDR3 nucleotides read TGTGCCAGCAGTTACTCGGGAAGGGGTACCGGGGAGCTGTTTTTT. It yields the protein CASSYSGRGTGELFF.

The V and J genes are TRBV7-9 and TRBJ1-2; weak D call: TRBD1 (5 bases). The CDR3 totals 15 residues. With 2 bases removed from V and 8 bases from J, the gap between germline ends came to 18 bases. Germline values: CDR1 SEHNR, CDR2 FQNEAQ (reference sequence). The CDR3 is CASSLLGTVTEGYTF. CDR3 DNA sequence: TGTGCCAGCAGCTTATTGGGGACTGTCACGGAGGGCTACACCTTC.

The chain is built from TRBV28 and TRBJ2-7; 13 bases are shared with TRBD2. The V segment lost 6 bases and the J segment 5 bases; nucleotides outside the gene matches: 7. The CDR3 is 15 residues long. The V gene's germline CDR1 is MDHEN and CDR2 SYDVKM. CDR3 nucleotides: TGTGCCAGCAGCCAACTGGGGACTAGCGGGAACGAGCAGTACTTC. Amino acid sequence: CASSQLGTSGNEQYF.

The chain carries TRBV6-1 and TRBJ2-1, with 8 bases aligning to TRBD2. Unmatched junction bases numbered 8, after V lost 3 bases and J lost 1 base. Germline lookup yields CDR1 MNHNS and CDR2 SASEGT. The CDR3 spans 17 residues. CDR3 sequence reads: CASSERRSGSSYNEQFF. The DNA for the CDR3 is TGTGCCAGCAGTGAGAGGAGAAGCGGGAGTTCCTACAATGAGCAGTTCTTC.

For the CDR3, the DNA is TGTGCCAGCAGCCATCGACCAGGGGTCTTCCTAGGTCCCACCTACGAGCAGTACTTC. Encoded protein: CASSHRPGVFLGPTYEQYF. This sequence joins TRBV3-1 and TRBJ2-7; possible D gene TRBD1, 6 bases. The CDR3 loop spans 19 amino acids. The germline gives CDR1 LGHDT, CDR2 YNNKEL (reference sequence). Trimming stripped 3 bases from V and 2 bases from J, with 26 bases between.

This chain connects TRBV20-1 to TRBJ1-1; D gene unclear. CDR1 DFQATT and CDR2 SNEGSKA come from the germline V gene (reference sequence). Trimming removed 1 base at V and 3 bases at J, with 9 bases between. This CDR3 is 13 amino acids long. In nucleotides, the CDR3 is TGCAGTGCTAGAGTTCTGCGGGACACTGAAGCTTTCTTT. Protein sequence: CSARVLRDTEAFF.

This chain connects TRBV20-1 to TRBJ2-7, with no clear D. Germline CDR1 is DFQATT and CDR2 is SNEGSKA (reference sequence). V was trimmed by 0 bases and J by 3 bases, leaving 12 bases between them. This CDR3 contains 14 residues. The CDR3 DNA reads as TGCAGTGCTAGAGATCGACGACACAACTACGAGCAGTACTTC. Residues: CSARDRRHNYEQYF.

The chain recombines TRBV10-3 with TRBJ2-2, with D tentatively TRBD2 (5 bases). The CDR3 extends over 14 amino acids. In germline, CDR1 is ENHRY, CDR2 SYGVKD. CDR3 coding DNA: TGTGCTTCTGCGGCGGGCCCGAACACCGGGGAGCTGTTTTTT. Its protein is CASAAGPNTGELFF.

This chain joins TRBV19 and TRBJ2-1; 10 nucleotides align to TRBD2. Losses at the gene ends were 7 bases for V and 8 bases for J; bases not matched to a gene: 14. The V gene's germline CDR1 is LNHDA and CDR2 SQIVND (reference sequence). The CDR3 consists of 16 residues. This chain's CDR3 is CASINTLAGGPYEQFF. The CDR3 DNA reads TGTGCCAGTATAAACACTTTAGCGGGAGGTCCCTATGAGCAGTTCTTC. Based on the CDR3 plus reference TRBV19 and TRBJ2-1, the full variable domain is DGGITQSPKYLFRKEGQNVTLSCEQNLNHDAMYWYRQDPGQGLRLIYYSQIVNDFQKGDIAEGYSVSREKKESFPLTVTSAQKNPTAFYLCASINTLAGGPYEQFFGPGTRLTVL.

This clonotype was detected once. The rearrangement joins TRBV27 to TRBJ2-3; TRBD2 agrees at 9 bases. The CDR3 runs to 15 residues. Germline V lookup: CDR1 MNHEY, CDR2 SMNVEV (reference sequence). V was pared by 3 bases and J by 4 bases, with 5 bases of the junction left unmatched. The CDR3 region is CASSFAGGPSDTQYF. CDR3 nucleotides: TGTGCCAGCAGTTTCGCGGGAGGGCCCTCAGATACGCAGTATTTT.

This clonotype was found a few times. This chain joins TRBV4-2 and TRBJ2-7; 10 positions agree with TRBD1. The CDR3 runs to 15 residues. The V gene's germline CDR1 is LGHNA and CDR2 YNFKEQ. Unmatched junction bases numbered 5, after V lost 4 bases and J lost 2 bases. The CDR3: CASSPTGTGAYEQYF. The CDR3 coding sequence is TGTGCCAGCAGCCCTACCGGGACAGGGGCCTACGAGCAGTACTTC.

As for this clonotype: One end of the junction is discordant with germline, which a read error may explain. In DNA, the CDR3 is TGTGCCAGCAGGGAAGGACAGGGAGAGACCCAGTACTTC. This gives the protein CASREGQGETQYF. The chain employs TRBV6-1 and TRBJ2-5; 8 bases match TRBD1. The germline gives CDR1 MNHNS, CDR2 SASEGT. The CDR3 runs to 13 residues.

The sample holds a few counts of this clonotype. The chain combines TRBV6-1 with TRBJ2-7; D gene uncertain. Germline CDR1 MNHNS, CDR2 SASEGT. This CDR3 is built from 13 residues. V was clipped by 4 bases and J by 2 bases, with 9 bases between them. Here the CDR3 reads CASSVYNTYEQYF. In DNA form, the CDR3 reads TGTGCCAGCAGTGTATACAACACCTACGAGCAGTACTTC.

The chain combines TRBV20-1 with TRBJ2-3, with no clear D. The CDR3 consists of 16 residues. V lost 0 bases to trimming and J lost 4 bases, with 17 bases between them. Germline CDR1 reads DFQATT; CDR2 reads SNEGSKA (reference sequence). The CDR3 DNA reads TGCAGTGCTAGAGAGGAGTCCGGTCAACGGGCAGATACGCAGTATTTT. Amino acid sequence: CSAREESGQRADTQYF.

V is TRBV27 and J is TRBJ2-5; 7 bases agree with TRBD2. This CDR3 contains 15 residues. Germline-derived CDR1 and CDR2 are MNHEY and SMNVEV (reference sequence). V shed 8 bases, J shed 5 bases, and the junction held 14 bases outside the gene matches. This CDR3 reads CASAPPGLMAETQYF. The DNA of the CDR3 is TGTGCCAGCGCCCCACCGGGACTAATGGCCGAGACCCAGTACTTC.

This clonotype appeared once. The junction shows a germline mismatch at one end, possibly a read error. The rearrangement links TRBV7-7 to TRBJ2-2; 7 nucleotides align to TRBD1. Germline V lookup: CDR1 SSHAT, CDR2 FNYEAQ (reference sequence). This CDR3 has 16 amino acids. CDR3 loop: CASSLNRGPYTGELFF. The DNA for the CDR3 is TGTGCTAGCAGCTTAAACAGGGGACCGTACACCGGGGAGCTGTTTTTT.

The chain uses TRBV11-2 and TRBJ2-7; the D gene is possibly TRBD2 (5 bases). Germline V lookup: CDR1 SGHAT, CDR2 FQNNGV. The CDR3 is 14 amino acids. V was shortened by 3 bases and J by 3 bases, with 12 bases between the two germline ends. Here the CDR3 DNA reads TGTGCCAGCAGCTTGGCTAGCCGGGGCTACGAGCAGTACTTC. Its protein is CASSLASRGYEQYF. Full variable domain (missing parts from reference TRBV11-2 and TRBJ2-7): EAGVAQSPRYKIIEKRQSVAFWCNPISGHATLYWYQQILGQGPKLLIQFQNNGVVDDSQLPKDRFSAERLKGVDSTLKIQPAKLEDSAVYLCASSLASRGYEQYFGPGTRLTVT.

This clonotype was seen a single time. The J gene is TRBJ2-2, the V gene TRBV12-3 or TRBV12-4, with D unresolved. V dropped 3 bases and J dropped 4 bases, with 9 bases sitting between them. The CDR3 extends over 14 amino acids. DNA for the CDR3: TGTGCCAGCAGTTTCGGCTATCCCACCGGGGAGCTGTTTTTT. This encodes CASSFGYPTGELFF.

The CDR3 reads CASSTWTSGFRANIQYF. Here the CDR3 DNA reads TGTGCCAGCAGCACCTGGACTAGCGGGTTTAGGGCAAACATTCAGTACTTC. The chain has TRBV11-2 and TRBJ2-4; 11 nucleotides match TRBD2. Germline CDR1 reads SGHAT; CDR2 reads FQNNGV. This CDR3 contains 17 residues. Trimming took 5 bases from V and 6 from J; bases not matched to a gene: 12. Based on the CDR3 plus reference TRBV11-2 and TRBJ2-4, the full variable domain is EAGVAQSPRYKIIEKRQSVAFWCNPISGHATLYWYQQILGQGPKLLIQFQNNGVVDDSQLPKDRFSAERLKGVDSTLKIQPAKLEDSAVYLCASSTWTSGFRANIQYFGAGTRLSVL.